Below are 27 T cell receptor beta chains sequenced from a single sample in a study of blood T cell repertoires in COVID-19. The protocol was immunoSEQ multiplex PCR, while the TCRdb copy is restricted to in-frame clones and leaves out a portion. This table holds about 230,000 clones, approximately 89% found once. The sample was PBMCs or T cells enriched from blood (not recorded which). The receptors derive from a woman aged 25 to 39 with acute COVID-19.

The table lists this clone with a count of one. The genes are TRBV21-1 and TRBJ1-5; the table's D call TRBD1 went unverified against the DNA. TRBV21-1 is shown as a pseudogene. CDR3 length: 23 residues. The CDR3 protein is CASSKAPYHRGAPPLYSNQPQHF. CDR3 DNA sequence: TGTGCCAGCAGCAAAGCGCCTTACCACAGGGGGGCACCCCCCCTTTATAGCAATCAGCCCCAGCATTTT.

The chain joins TRBV6-5 to TRBJ1-4; 7 bases agree with TRBD1. The V and J ends lost 6 bases and 7 bases, in that order; junction bases with no gene match: 5. CDR3 length: 13 amino acids. Germline assignment: CDR1 MNHEY and CDR2 SVGAGI. CDR3 bases: TGTGCCAGCAGGACAGGGATGGGTGAAAAACTGTTTTTT. Residues: CASRTGMGEKLFF.

This clone occurred once. The gene calls are TRBV27 and TRBJ1-6; 8 bases map to TRBD1. With 5 bases clipped from V and 9 bases from J, the junction kept 15 bases outside the gene matches. The CDR3 is 17 amino acids. Looked up from germline, CDR1 is MNHEY and CDR2 is SMNVEV (reference sequence). The CDR3 bases are TGTGCCAGCAGTCCCTTGGCCCCGGGACAGGTGGGTTCACCCCTCCACTTT. As protein: CASSPLAPGQVGSPLHF.

The rearrangement uses TRBV7-3 and TRBJ1-1; D perhaps matches TRBD1 (6 bases). The CDR3 loop spans 15 amino acids. CDR1 and CDR2 (germline): SGHTA, FQGTGA. The V and J ends lost 5 bases and 2 bases respectively, with 15 bases between them. DNA of the CDR3: TGTGCCAGCAGCGCACAGCCCAGGGGAAACACTGAAGCTTTCTTT. This encodes CASSAQPRGNTEAFF.

The chain recombines TRBV3-1 (or the pseudogene TRBV3-2) with TRBJ1-2, with D possibly being TRBD1 (5 bases). The germline CDR1 and CDR2 sequences are LGHDT and YNNKEL (reference sequence). V gave up 0 bases and J gave up 4 bases, with 9 bases separating them. This CDR3 contains 14 residues. The DNA of the CDR3 is TGTGCCAGCAGCCAAGAGCATCAGGGCTATGGCTACACCTTC. Its translation is CASSQEHQGYGYTF.

The chain uses TRBV19 and TRBJ2-1; no clear D. CDR1 is LNHDA, CDR2 SQIVND, per germline (reference sequence). V dropped 5 bases and J dropped 7 bases, with 9 bases sitting between them. This CDR3 has 12 residues. DNA of the CDR3: TGTGCCAGTAGTCACGCACTTAATGAGCAGTTCTTC. As protein: CASSHALNEQFF.

The chain has TRBV7-2 and TRBJ1-6, with D hard to call. The CDR3 extends over 16 amino acids. Germline loops: CDR1 SGHTA, CDR2 FQGNSA. The V end lost 3 bases, the J end lost 6 bases, and 15 bases lay between the germline ends. The CDR3 spells CASSFLPTGLNSPLHF. The CDR3 DNA reads as TGTGCCAGCAGCTTCCTACCTACCGGACTTAATTCACCCCTCCACTTT.

This chain joins TRBV6-5 and TRBJ1-2, with D hard to call. This CDR3 region has 14 residues. V was pared by 7 bases and J by 7 bases, with 19 bases between. Germline V CDR1 and CDR2: MNHEY, SVGAGI. The CDR3 DNA follows: TGTGCCAGCAAAACCGGGCCTCGAGGGAGTGGCTACACCTTC. Its translation: CASKTGPRGSGYTF.

V gene TRBV7-2 combines with J gene TRBJ1-2; TRBD1 might be the D (5 bases). CDR3 length: 15 residues. V was shortened by 1 base and J by 8 bases, with 17 bases between the two germline ends. From germline, CDR1 is SGHTA and CDR2 FQGNSA. This CDR3 reads CASSLGTTVQKGYTF. The CDR3 DNA is TGTGCCAGCAGCTTAGGGACGACAGTTCAGAAAGGCTACACCTTC. Full variable domain (missing parts from reference TRBV7-2 and TRBJ1-2): GAGVSQSPSNKVTEKGKDVELRCDPISGHTALYWYRQSLGQGLEFLIYFQGNSAPDKSGLPSDRFSAERTGGSVSTLTIQRTQQEDSAVYLCASSLGTTVQKGYTFGSGTRLTVV.

This chain connects TRBV10-3 to TRBJ2-1; the D gene is possibly TRBD2 (6 bases). V was clipped by 2 bases and J by 7 bases, with 15 bases between them. This CDR3 region has 15 residues. Germline lookup yields CDR1 ENHRY and CDR2 SYGVKD. The CDR3 is CAISEVGGPENEQFF. The CDR3, as DNA: TGTGCCATCAGTGAGGTCGGGGGTCCGGAGAATGAGCAGTTCTTC.

This chain joins TRBV2 and TRBJ1-4, with TRBD1 matching over 8 bases. V lost 2 bases, J lost 7 bases, and 12 bases stayed unmatched. The CDR3 spans 17 residues. CDR1 and CDR2 (germline): SNHLY, FYNNEI. CDR3 in amino acids: CASSERNRGYNLEKLFF. CDR3 nucleotide sequence: TGTGCCAGCAGTGAACGTAACAGGGGGTATAATCTTGAAAAACTGTTTTTT.

The chain couples TRBV11-2 to TRBJ2-7; 11 bases are a match to TRBD1. The ends lost 5 bases at V and 0 bases at J; junction bases unmatched: 12. CDR1 SGHAT and CDR2 FQNNGV come from the germline V gene. The CDR3 extends over 18 amino acids. Here the CDR3 reads CASSIRFPGTGGSYEQYF. DNA for the CDR3: TGTGCCAGCAGCATCCGCTTCCCCGGGACAGGGGGCTCCTACGAGCAGTACTTC.

The V call is TRBV7-2, the J call TRBJ2-5; possible D gene TRBD2, 5 bases. The CDR3 has 15 residues. CDR1 is SGHTA and CDR2 is FQGNSA in the germline V gene. V was trimmed by 2 bases and J by 3 bases, leaving 13 bases between them. The CDR3 DNA follows: TGTGCCAGCAGCTTACGTGTGGCGGGCAAAGAGACCCAGTACTTC. It translates to CASSLRVAGKETQYF.

CDR3 bases: TGTGCCAGCAGTTTACAGGGGGCCAAAAACATTCAGTACTTC. This codes for CASSLQGAKNIQYF. The rearrangement uses TRBV28 and TRBJ2-4; possibly TRBD1 for D (6 bases). V lost 2 bases, J lost 1 base, and 6 bases lay in between. Germline values: CDR1 MDHEN, CDR2 SYDVKM. The CDR3 consists of 14 residues.

The genes are TRBV5-5 and TRBJ1-5; 7 bases agree with TRBD1. CDR1 and CDR2 (germline): SGHKS, YYEKEE (reference sequence). The V and J ends lost 2 bases and 5 bases, in that order; junction bases with no gene match: 7. CDR3 length: 15 residues. CDR3 nucleotides: TGTGCCAGCAGCTTTCGACAGGGTACGGATCAGCCCCAGCATTTT. It codes for CASSFRQGTDQPQHF.

J is TRBJ2-1 and V is TRBV4-2; TRBD1 agrees at 9 bases. The junction had 7 bases not matched to a gene; V was cut back by 0 bases and J by 1 base. CDR3 size: 18 residues. From germline, CDR1 is LGHNA and CDR2 YNFKEQ. CDR3 coding DNA: TGTGCCAGCAGCCAAGAGGACTTTGGGACAGGGTCCTACAATGAGCAGTTCTTC. Its translation: CASSQEDFGTGSYNEQFF.

The rearrangement uses TRBV18 and TRBJ1-1; 7 bases line up with TRBD1. The CDR3 loop spans 15 amino acids. With 2 bases clipped from V and 4 bases from J, the junction kept 7 bases outside the gene matches. CDR1 and CDR2 from the germline V gene are KGHSH and LQKENI. CDR3 amino acids: CASSPTGQGGTEAFF. The DNA of the CDR3 is TGTGCCAGCTCACCAACAGGGCAGGGGGGCACTGAAGCTTTCTTT.

This clone appeared once. CDR3 sequence reads: CASSEGGGAADTQYF. The DNA for the CDR3 is TGTGCCAGCTCCGAGGGCGGGGGGGCGGCAGATACGCAGTATTTT. The chain is built from TRBV7-2 and TRBJ2-3, with 9 bases lining up with TRBD2. This CDR3 has 15 amino acids. From germline, CDR1 is SGHTA and CDR2 FQGNSA. The V gene end was trimmed by 8 bases and the J gene end by 4 bases; junction bases not matched to a gene: 10.

This chain joins TRBV29-1 and TRBJ1-1; no clear D gene. The CDR3 runs 14 residues. Trimming cost V 0 bases and J 0 bases, with 8 bases left between them. Looked up from germline, CDR1 is SQVTM and CDR2 is ANQGSEA. The DNA for the CDR3 is TGCAGCGTTGAAGAGGGAGTGATGAACACTGAAGCTTTCTTT. Amino acids: CSVEEGVMNTEAFF.

This chain uses TRBV10-2 with TRBJ1-1; 7 bases fit TRBD1. The germline gives CDR1 WSHSY, CDR2 SAAADI. The CDR3 consists of 15 residues. With 3 bases clipped from V and 0 bases from J, the junction kept 4 bases outside the gene matches. The DNA for the CDR3 is TGCGCCAGCAGTGAACGACAGGGCCTGAACACTGAAGCTTTCTTT. It yields the protein CASSERQGLNTEAFF.

The chain is built from TRBV18 and TRBJ2-7; the match to TRBD2 covers 12 bases. V was pared by 8 bases and J by 2 bases, with 4 bases of the junction left unmatched. The CDR3 consists of 14 residues. Germline CDR1 and CDR2: KGHSH and LQKENI. CDR3 protein: CASGRTSGTYEQYF. The DNA for the CDR3 is TGTGCCAGCGGGAGGACTAGCGGGACCTACGAGCAGTACTTC.

This clone was seen a single time. This chain connects TRBV3-1 (or the pseudogene TRBV3-2) to TRBJ1-4; maybe TRBD1 (5 bases). V lost 4 bases to trimming and J lost 6 bases, with 18 bases between them. The CDR3 extends over 16 amino acids. Per germline, CDR1 LGHDT and CDR2 YNNKEL (reference sequence). The CDR3 DNA sequence: TGTGCCAGCAGCCCAACAAGGGGCGGTCTCGATGAAAAACTGTTTTTT. It encodes CASSPTRGGLDEKLFF.

The CDR3 DNA reads as TGTGCCAGCAGTAGGGCTAGCGGGGGGCAAGACAATGAGCAGTTCTTC. Translation: CASSRASGGQDNEQFF. This chain connects TRBV25-1 to TRBJ2-1; TRBD2 agrees at 11 bases. V lost 5 bases to trimming and J lost 5 bases; unmatched junction nucleotides: 8. The CDR3 consists of 16 residues. Germline loops: CDR1 MGHDK, CDR2 SYGVNS.

The chain links TRBV9 to TRBJ1-3; 9 bases line up with TRBD1. The CDR3 is 17 residues long. Germline V gives CDR1 SGDLS, CDR2 YYNGEE. After removal of 2 bases from V and 4 bases from J, the junction contained 10 bases not matched to a gene. CDR3 DNA sequence: TGTGCCAGCAGCGTCGCTCGGGACAGGGCGTCAGGAAACACCATATATTTT. Its translation is CASSVARDRASGNTIYF.

The chain links TRBV7-2 to TRBJ1-1; TRBD1 is a possible D gene (5 bases). Trimming pared 1 base from V and 0 bases from J, leaving 15 bases between. Germline CDR1 reads SGHTA; CDR2 reads FQGNSA. CDR3 size: 17 residues. This CDR3 is CASSLEGLTVMNTEAFF. The CDR3 nucleotides read TGTGCCAGCAGCTTAGAGGGGCTGACAGTCATGAACACTGAAGCTTTCTTT.

The V and J genes are TRBV5-1 and TRBJ2-1; 7 nucleotides line up with TRBD2. V was pared by 0 bases and J by 8 bases, with 8 bases of the junction left unmatched. CDR1 and CDR2 from the germline V gene are SGHRS and YFSETQ. This CDR3 region has 15 residues. CDR3 amino acids: CASSLEGLRWDEQFF. Here the CDR3 DNA reads TGCGCCAGCAGCTTGGAGGGACTACGTTGGGATGAGCAGTTCTTC. The whole variable domain, remainder taken from reference TRBV5-1 and TRBJ2-1, is KAGVTQTPRYLIKTRGQQVTLSCSPISGHRSVSWYQQTPGQGLQFLFEYFSETQRNKGNFPGRFSGRQFSNSRSEMNVSTLELGDSALYLCASSLEGLRWDEQFFGPGTRLTVL.

The CDR3 spells CASSQSRRGVNTEAFF. CDR3 in DNA: TGCGCCAGCAGTCAATCGCGACGCGGGGTGAACACTGAAGCTTTCTTT. The chain links TRBV23-1 to TRBJ1-1; D not resolved. TRBV23-1 is reported as an ORF; its role is uncertain. The CDR3 length is 16 residues. V was trimmed by 0 bases and J by 0 bases, leaving 11 bases between them.